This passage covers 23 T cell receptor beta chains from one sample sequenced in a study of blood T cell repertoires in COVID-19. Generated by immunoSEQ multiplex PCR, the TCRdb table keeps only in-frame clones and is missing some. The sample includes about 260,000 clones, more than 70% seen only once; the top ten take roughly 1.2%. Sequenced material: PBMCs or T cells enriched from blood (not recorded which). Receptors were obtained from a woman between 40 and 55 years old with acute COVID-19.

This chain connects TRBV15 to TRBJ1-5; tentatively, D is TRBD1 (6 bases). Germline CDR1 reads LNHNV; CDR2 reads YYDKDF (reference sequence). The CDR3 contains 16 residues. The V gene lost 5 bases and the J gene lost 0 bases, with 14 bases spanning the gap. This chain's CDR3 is CATSPDSDFSNQPQHF. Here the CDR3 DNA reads TGTGCCACCAGCCCGGACAGTGACTTTAGCAATCAGCCCCAGCATTTT.

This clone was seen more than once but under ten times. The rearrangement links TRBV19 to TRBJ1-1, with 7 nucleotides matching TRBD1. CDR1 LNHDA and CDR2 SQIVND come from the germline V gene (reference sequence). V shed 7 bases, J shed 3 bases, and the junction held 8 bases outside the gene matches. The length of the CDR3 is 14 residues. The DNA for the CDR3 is TGTGCCAGTAAGACTACAGGGGTCTACACTGAAGCTTTCTTT. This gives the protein CASKTTGVYTEAFF.

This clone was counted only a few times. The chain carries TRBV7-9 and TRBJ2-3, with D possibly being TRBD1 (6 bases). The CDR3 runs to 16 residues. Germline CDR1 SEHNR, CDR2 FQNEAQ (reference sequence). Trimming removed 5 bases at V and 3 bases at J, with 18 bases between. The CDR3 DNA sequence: TGTGCCAGCAGCAACGAGGGGGATCCTGCGACAGATACGCAGTATTTT. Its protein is CASSNEGDPATDTQYF.

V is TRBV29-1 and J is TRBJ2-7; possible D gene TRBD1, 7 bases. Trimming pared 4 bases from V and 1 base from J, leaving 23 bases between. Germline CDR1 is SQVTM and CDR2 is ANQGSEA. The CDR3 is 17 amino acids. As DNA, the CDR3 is TGCAGCGTTGTTGGGGGGTTGAATACAGGGGTATCCTACGAGCAGTACTTC. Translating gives CSVVGGLNTGVSYEQYF.

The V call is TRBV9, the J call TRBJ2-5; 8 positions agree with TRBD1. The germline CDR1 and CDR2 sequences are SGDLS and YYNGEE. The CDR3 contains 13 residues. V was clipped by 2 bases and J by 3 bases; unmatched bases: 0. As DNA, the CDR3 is TGTGCCAGCAGCGTGACAGGGGAAGAGACCCAGTACTTC. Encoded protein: CASSVTGEETQYF.

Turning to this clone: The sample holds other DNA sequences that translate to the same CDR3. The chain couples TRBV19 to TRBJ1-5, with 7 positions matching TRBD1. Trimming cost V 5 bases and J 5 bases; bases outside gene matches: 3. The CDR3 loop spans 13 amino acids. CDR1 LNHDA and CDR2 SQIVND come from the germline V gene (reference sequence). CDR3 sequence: CASSLTGDQPQHF. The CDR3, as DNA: TGTGCCAGTAGTTTAACAGGGGATCAGCCCCAGCATTTT.

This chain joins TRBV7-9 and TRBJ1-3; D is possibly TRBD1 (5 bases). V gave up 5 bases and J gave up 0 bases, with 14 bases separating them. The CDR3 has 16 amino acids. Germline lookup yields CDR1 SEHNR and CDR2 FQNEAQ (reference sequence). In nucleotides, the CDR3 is TGTGCCAGCAGCGGTACCGACAGCGTCTCTGGAAACACCATATATTTT. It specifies CASSGTDSVSGNTIYF.

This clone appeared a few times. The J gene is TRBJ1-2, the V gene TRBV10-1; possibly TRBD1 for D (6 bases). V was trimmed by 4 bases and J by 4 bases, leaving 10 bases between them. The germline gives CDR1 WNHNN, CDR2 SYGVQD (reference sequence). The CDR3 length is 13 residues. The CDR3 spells CASSGRGSYGYTF. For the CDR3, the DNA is TGCGCCAGCAGTGGCAGGGGATCCTATGGCTACACCTTC.

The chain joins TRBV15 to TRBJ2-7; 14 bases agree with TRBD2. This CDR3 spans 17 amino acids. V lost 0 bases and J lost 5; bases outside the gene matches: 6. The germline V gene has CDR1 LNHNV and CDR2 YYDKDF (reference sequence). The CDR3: CATSRDTGLAGGHEQYF. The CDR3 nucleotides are TGTGCCACCAGCAGAGACACCGGACTAGCGGGAGGCCACGAGCAGTACTTC.

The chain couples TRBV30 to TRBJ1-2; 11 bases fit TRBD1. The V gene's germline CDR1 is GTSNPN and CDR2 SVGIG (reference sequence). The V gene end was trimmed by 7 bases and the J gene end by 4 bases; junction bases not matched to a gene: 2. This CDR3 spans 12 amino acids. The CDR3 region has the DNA TGTGCCTTGGACAGGGGGCTCTATGGCTACACCTTC. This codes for CALDRGLYGYTF.

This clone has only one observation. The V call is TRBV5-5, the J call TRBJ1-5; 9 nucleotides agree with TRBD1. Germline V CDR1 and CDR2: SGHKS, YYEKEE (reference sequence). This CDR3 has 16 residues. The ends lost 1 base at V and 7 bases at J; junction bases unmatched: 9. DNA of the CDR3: TGTGCCAGCAGCTTGTATCTACAGGGGGCAGGGCAGCCCCAGCATTTT. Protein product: CASSLYLQGAGQPQHF.

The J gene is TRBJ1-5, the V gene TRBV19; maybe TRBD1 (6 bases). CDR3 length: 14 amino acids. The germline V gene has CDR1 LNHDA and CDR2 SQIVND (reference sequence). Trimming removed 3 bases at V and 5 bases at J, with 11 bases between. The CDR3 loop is CASSIPGGDQPQHF. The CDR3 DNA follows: TGTGCCAGTAGTATCCCGGGGGGCGATCAGCCCCAGCATTTT.

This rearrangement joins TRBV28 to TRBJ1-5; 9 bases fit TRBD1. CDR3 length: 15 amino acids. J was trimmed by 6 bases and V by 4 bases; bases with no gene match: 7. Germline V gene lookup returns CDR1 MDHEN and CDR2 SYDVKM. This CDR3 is CASSSIDRGAQPQHF. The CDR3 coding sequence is TGTGCCAGCAGTTCGATCGACAGGGGGGCTCAGCCCCAGCATTTT.

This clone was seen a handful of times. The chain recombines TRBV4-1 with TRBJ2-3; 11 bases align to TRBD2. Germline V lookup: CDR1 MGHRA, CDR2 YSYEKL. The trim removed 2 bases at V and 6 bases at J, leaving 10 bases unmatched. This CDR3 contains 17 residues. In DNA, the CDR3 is TGCGCCAGCAGCCAACGACTAGCGGGAATACACGCGGATACGCAGTATTTT. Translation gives CASSQRLAGIHADTQYF.

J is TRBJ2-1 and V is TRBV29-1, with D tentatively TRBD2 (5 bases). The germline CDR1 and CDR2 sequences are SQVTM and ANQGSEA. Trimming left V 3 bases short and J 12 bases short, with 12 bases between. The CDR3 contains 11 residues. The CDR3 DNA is TGCAGCGTTGACGGACTCGGGCTGCAGTTCTTC. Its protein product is CSVDGLGLQFF.

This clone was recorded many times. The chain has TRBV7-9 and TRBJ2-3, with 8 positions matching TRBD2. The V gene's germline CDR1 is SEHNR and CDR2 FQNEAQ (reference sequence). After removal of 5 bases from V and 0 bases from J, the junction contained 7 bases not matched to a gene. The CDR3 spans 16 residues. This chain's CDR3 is CASSPPTSGSTDTQYF. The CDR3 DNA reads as TGTGCCAGCAGCCCGCCAACTAGCGGCAGCACAGATACGCAGTATTTT.

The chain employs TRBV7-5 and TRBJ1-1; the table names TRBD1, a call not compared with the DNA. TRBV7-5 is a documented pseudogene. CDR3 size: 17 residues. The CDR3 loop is CARSFGELDRANTEAFF. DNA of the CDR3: TGTGCCAGAAGCTTTGGAGAGCTGGACAGGGCGAACACTGAAGCTTTCTTT.

CDR3 loop: CASSYSLPDTQYF. The CDR3 DNA follows: TGTGCCAGCAGTTATTCCCTCCCAGATACGCAGTATTTT. The chain recombines TRBV6-2 or TRBV6-3 with TRBJ2-3; unclear D gene. Per germline, CDR1 MNHEY and CDR2 SVGEGT. This CDR3 has 13 amino acids. Trimming pared 3 bases from V and 4 bases from J, leaving 8 bases between.

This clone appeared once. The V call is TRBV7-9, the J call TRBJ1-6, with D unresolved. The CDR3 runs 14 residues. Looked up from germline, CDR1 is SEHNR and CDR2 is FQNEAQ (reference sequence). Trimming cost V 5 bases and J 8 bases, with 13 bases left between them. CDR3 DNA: TGTGCCAGCAGCCTGGGTCAGGTTCATTCACCCCTCCACTTT. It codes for CASSLGQVHSPLHF.

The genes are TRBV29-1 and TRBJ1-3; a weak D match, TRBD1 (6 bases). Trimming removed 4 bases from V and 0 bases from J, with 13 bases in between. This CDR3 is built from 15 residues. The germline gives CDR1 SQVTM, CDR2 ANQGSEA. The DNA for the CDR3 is TGCAGCGTTGTCGTGGACAGAAACTCTGGAAACACCATATATTTT. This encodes CSVVVDRNSGNTIYF.

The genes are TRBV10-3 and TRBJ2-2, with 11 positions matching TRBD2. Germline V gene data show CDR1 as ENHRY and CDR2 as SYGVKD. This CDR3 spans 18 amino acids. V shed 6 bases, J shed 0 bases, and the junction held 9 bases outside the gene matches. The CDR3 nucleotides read TGTGCCATCAGGGTCGTTTCGGGACTAGCGGCGAACACCGGGGAGCTGTTTTTT. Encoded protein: CAIRVVSGLAANTGELFF.

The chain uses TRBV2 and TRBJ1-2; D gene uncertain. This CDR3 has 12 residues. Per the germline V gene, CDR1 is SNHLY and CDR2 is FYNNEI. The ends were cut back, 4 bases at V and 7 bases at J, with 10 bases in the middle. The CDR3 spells CASSVRPGGYTF. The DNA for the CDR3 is TGTGCCAGCAGTGTGAGGCCCGGTGGCTACACCTTC.

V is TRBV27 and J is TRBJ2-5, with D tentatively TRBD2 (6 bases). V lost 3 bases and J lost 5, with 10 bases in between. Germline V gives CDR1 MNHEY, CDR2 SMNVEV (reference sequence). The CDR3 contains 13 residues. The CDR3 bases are TGTGCCAGCAGTTTGCGGCGGGGCGAGACCCAGTACTTC. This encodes CASSLRRGETQYF.